The 5 T cell receptor beta chains reported below all come from one sample, sequenced in a study of cytomegalovirus exposure and HLA in healthy donors. Clones were read by immunoSEQ multiplex PCR, and TCRdb kept only the in-frame ones, dropping some. The data show fewer than 120,000 clones, roughly 89% seen once. The specimen was PBMCs. These TCRs come from a woman aged 18-29 years in good health and CMV-seronegative.

The rearrangement uses TRBV9 and TRBJ2-7; TRBD2 aligns across 12 bases. This CDR3 spans 16 amino acids. Germline CDR1 is SGDLS and CDR2 is YYNGEE. With 0 bases clipped from V and 6 bases from J, the junction kept 7 bases outside the gene matches. The CDR3 DNA reads as TGTGCCAGCAGCGTAGGGGCTAGCGGGGGGGCCTTCGAGCAGTACTTC. Protein: CASSVGASGGAFEQYF.

In regard to this clone: Distinct nucleotide sequences in the sample also encode this CDR3. The chain has TRBV5-1 and TRBJ2-3; D perhaps matches TRBD1 (6 bases). The CDR3 is 12 residues long. V dropped 4 bases and J dropped 4 bases, with 7 bases sitting between them. The germline V gene has CDR1 SGHRS and CDR2 YFSETQ. The CDR3 here is CASSPGADTQYF. As DNA, the CDR3 is TGCGCCAGCAGCCCAGGGGCAGATACGCAGTATTTT.

The chain combines TRBV6-5 with TRBJ1-1, with 7 bases identical to TRBD1. J gave up 0 bases and V 4 bases, and 8 bases lay outside the gene matches. CDR3 size: 16 residues. The germline V gene has CDR1 MNHEY and CDR2 SVGAGI. The CDR3 coding sequence is TGTGCCAGCAGTTCACTCAGGGGGACAGTGAACACTGAAGCTTTCTTT. Its protein product is CASSSLRGTVNTEAFF.

The chain joins TRBV27 to TRBJ2-7, with D possibly TRBD2 on 6 matching bases. CDR1 and CDR2 (germline): MNHEY, SMNVEV (reference sequence). Trimming removed 5 bases from V and 6 bases from J, with 8 bases in between. The CDR3 length is 11 residues. CDR3 protein: CASSGGFEQYF. The CDR3 DNA follows: TGTGCCAGCAGTGGGGGGTTCGAGCAGTACTTC.

The rearrangement links TRBV4-1 to TRBJ1-1, with D maybe TRBD1 (5 bases). CDR1 MGHRA and CDR2 YSYEKL come from the germline V gene. V gave up 0 bases and J gave up 5 bases, with 13 bases separating them. This CDR3 is built from 15 residues. DNA of the CDR3: TGCGCCAGCAGCCAAGATCAAGCAGGGAGGACTGAAGCTTTCTTT. Amino acids: CASSQDQAGRTEAFF.